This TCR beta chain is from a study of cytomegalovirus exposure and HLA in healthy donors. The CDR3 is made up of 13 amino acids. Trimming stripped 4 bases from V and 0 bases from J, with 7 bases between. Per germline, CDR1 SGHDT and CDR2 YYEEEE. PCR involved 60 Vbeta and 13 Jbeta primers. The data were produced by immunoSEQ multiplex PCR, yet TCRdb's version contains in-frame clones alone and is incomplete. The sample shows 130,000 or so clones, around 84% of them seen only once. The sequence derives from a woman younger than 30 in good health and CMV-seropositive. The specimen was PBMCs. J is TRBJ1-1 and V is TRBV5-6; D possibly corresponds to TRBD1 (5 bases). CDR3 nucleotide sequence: TGTGCCAGCAGCGGACAATTGAACACTGAAGCTTTCTTT. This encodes CASSGQLNTEAFF.